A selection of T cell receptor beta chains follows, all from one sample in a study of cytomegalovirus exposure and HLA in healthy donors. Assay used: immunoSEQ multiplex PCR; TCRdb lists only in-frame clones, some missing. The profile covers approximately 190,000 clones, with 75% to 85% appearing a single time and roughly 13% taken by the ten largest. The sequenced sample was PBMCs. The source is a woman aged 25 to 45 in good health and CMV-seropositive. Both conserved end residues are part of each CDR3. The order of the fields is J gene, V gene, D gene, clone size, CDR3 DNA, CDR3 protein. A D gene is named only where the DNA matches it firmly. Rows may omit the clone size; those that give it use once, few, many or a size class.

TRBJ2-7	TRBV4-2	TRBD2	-	TGTGCCAGCAGCCAAACGCGGGAGGGTGAGCAGTACTTC	CASSQTREGEQYF
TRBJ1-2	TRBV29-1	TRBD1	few	TGCAGCCCAGACAGGGACGGGCCTTACTATGGCTACACCTTC	CSPDRDGPYYGYTF
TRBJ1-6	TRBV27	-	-	TGTGCCAGCAGCTCGATCGGGGCGGGGAATTCACCCCTCCACTTT	CASSSIGAGNSPLHF
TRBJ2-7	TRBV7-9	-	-	TGTGCCAACCCAGCGGGTTATTACGAGCAGTACTTC	CANPAGYYEQYF
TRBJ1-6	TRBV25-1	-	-	TGTGCCAGCAGTGCCCCTCAGTCTGCCATTCCCCTCCACTTT	CASSAPQSAIPLHF
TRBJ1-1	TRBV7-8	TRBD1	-	TGTGCCAGCAGCGCCCGGGACAGGGCTACTGAAGCTTTCTTT	CASSARDRATEAFF
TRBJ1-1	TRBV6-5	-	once	TGTGCCAGCAGTTACTCGGGCAGGGCCACTGAAGCTTTCTTT	CASSYSGRATEAFF
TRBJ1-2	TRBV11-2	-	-	TGTGCCAGCAGCCTAGCTCCGACGGGAGGCTACACCTTC	CASSLAPTGGYTF
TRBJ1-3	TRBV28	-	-	TGTGCCAGCAGTGTTCCCAGGGGTTCGTCTGGAAACACCATATATTTT	CASSVPRGSSGNTIYF
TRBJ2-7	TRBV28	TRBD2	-	TGTGCCAGCAGACCTAGCGGGAGGGCTACGAGGCAGTACTTC	CASRPSGRATRQYF
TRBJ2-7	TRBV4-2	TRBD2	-	TGTGCCAGCAGCCAAGGGGGGACTAGTGGCGAGCAGTACTTC	CASSQGGTSGEQYF
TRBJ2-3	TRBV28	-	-	TGTGCCAGCAGTTTAAACAGCCCCACAGATACGCAGTATTTT	CASSLNSPTDTQYF
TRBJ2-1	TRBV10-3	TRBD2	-	TGTGCCATCAGTGAGGTCTGGCTAGCGGGAGTATACAATGAGCAGTTCTTC	CAISEVWLAGVYNEQFF
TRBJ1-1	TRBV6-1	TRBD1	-	TGTGCCACTACCGTGGGACAGTTGAACACTGAAGCTTTCTTT	CATTVGQLNTEAFF
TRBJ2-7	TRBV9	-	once	TGTGCCAGCAGCGCCCGGGGGACGGACTCCTACGAGCAGTACTTC	CASSARGTDSYEQYF
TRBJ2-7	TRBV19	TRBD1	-	TGTGCCAGCCGTGGGACAGGGGACCGATACGAGCAGTACTTC	CASRGTGDRYEQYF
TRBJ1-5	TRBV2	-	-	TGTGCCAGCAGAGAAGAGCAGGGATGGAATCAGCCCCAGCATTTT	CASREEQGWNQPQHF
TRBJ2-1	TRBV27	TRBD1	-	TGTGCCAGCAGTTTAGACAGGGGATACAATGAGCAGTTCTTC	CASSLDRGYNEQFF
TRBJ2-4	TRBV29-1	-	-	TGCAGCGTTGTCCCTCGACATGCGAAAAACATTCAGTACTTC	CSVVPRHAKNIQYF
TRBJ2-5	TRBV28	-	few	TGTGCCAGCAGGAGACAGTCGCAAGAGACCCAGTACTTC	CASRRQSQETQYF
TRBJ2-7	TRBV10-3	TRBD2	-	TGTGCCATCAGTGGACCTACTAGCGGGGCCGCCCTCTCCTACGAGCAGTACTTC	CAISGPTSGAALSYEQYF
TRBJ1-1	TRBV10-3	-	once	TGTGCCATCAGTGATAAGGGGTCCGGGAACACTGAAGCTTTCTTT	CAISDKGSGNTEAFF
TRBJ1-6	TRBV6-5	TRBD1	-	TGTGCCAGCAGTTCCGGACAGGGAGAAGGCTCACCCCTCCACTTT	CASSSGQGEGSPLHF
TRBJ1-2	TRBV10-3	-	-	TGTGCCATCAGTGAGCCGGGGGTTGGCTATGGCTACACCTTC	CAISEPGVGYGYTF
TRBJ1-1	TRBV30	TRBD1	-	TGTGCCTGGAGCGGGACAGGGGACACTGAAGCTTTCTTT	CAWSGTGDTEAFF
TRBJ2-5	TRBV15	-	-	TGTGCCACCAGCAGAGACAGGGGTGGGTTCCAAGAGACCCAGTACTTC	CATSRDRGGFQETQYF
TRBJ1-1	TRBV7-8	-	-	TGTGCCAGCAGCTTCAGGGGTACGAACACTGAAGCTTTCTTT	CASSFRGTNTEAFF
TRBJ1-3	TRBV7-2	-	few	TGTGCCAGCACTACCTGGGGGGCTGGAAACACCATATATTTT	CASTTWGAGNTIYF
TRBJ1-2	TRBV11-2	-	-	TGTGCCAGCAGCCCTTCACTGACAGAGAACTATGGCTACACCTTC	CASSPSLTENYGYTF
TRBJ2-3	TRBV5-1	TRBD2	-	TGCGCCAGCAGCTTGACGCCAGCGGGAGCAGATACGCAGTATTTT	CASSLTPAGADTQYF
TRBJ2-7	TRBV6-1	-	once	TGTGCCAGCAGTGAACAGGGAGGATTCGAGCAGTACTTC	CASSEQGGFEQYF
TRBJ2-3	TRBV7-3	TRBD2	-	TGTGCCAGCAGCTTAACGCGGGGGGGCCTGGGAGATACGCAGTATTTT	CASSLTRGGLGDTQYF
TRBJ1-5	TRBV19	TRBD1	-	TGTGCCAGTAGTAGGACAGGCACGGGGGATCAGCCCCAGCATTTT	CASSRTGTGDQPQHF
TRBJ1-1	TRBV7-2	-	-	TGTGCCAGCAGCTTAACGTTTGAGCAGAACACTGAAGCTTTCTTT	CASSLTFEQNTEAFF
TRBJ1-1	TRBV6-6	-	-	TGTGCCAGCAGTCTACAGAGTGAAGCTTTCTTT	CASSLQSEAFF
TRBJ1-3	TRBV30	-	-	TGTGCCTGGAGTGTTGTCAGGTCTACTCGAAACACCATATATTTT	CAWSVVRSTRNTIYF
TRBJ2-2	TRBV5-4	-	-	TGTGCCAGCAGCCTAGCGCTTAGCGCGGGCACCGGGGAGCTGTTTTTT	CASSLALSAGTGELFF
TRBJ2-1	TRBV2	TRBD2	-	TGTGCCAGCGCGGGGACTAGGGTCAATGAGCAGTTCTTC	CASAGTRVNEQFF
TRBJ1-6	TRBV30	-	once	TGTGCCTGGAGTAAACAGGGTCGGTCACCCCTCCACTTT	CAWSKQGRSPLHF
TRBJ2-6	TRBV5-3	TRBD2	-	TGTGCCAGAAGCCAGGAGGGGACTAGCGGCCCTGCCCCTGGGGCCAACGTCCTGACTTTC	CARSQEGTSGPAPGANVLTF
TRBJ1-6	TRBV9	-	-	TGTGCCAGCAGCTCCCGGACGGGACAAGATAATTCACCCCTCCACTTT	CASSSRTGQDNSPLHF
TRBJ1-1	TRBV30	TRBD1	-	TGTGCCTGGAGCGACGACAGGGTGGGGAGAGCTTTCTTT	CAWSDDRVGRAFF
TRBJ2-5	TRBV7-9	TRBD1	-	TGTGCCAGCAGCTCAAGGGGGACAGAGCAATCAGAGACCCAGTACTTC	CASSSRGTEQSETQYF
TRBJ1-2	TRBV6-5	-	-	TGTGCCAGCCAACGGGGAACTAACTATGGCTACACCTTC	CASQRGTNYGYTF
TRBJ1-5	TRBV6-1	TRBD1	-	TGTGCCAGCAGTTTGGGACAGGGCTTGAATCAGCCCCAGCATTTT	CASSLGQGLNQPQHF
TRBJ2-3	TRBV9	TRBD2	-	TGTGCCAGCAGCGTTGCTAGCGGGAGGGCCGTGAGGACAGATACGCAGTATTTT	CASSVASGRAVRTDTQYF
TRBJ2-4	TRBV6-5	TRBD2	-	TGTGCCAGCAGTGTGGGACTAAGAGAAAACATTCAGTACTTC	CASSVGLRENIQYF